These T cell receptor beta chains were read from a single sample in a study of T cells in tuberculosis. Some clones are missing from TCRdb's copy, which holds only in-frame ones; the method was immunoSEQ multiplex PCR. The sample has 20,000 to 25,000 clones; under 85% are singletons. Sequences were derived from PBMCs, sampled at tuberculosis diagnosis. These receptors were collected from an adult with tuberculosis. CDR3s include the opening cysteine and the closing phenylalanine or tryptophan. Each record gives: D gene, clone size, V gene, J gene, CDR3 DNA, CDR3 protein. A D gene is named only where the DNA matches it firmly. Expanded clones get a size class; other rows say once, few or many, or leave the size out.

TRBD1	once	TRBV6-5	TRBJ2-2	TGTGCCAGCAGTTGGACAGGGAGGCTTGGCGGGGAGCTGTTTTTT	CASSWTGRLGGELFF
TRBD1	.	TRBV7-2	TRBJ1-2	TGTGCCAGCAGCCCTACTACAGGGGACTATGGCTACACCTTC	CASSPTTGDYGYTF
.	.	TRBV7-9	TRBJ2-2	TGTGCCAGCAGCTTAGACATCGGGGAGCTGTTTTTT	CASSLDIGELFF
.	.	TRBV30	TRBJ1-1	TGTGCCTGGAGGCCGAGGCGGCTCGCAGCTGAAGCTTTCTTT	CAWRPRRLAAEAFF
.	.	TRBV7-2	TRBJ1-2	TGTGCCAGCAGCCTGAGTAGGACGGGGTATGGCTACACCTTC	CASSLSRTGYGYTF
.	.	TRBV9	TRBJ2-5	TGTGCCAGCAGCCGCTCCCCGGACCAAGAGACCCAGTACTTC	CASSRSPDQETQYF
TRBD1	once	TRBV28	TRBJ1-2	TGTGCCAGCAGCTACGGACAGGGGGCGCGGGGCTACACCTTC	CASSYGQGARGYTF
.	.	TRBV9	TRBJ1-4	TGTGCCAGCAGCGTACGGGGTGGGGAGGCTAATGAAAAACTGTTTTTT	CASSVRGGEANEKLFF
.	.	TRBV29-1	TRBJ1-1	TGCAGCATCTACAGCACTGAAGCTTTCTTT	CSIYSTEAFF
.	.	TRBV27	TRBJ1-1	TGTGCCAGCAGCCTATTACCGACAGCCTTGAACACTGAAGCTTTCTTT	CASSLLPTALNTEAFF
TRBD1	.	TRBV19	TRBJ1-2	TGTGCCAGTGGAACAGGGGGCCTGGGTCGGGGCTACACCTTC	CASGTGGLGRGYTF
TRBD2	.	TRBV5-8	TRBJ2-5	TGTGCCAGCAGCCCCCGGGTAGCGGGGGACCAAGAGACCCAGTACTTC	CASSPRVAGDQETQYF
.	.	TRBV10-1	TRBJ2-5	TGCGCCAGCAGTCACACCCTCGGGGAGACCCAGTACTTC	CASSHTLGETQYF
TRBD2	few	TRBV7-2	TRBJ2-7	TGTGCCAGCAGCCCGCGGACTAGCGGGGGGGCTAACGAGCAGTACTTC	CASSPRTSGGANEQYF
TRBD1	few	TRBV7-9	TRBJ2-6	TGTGCCAGCAGCGGGGACAGGGGGTTCTCTGGGGCCAACGTCCTGACTTTC	CASSGDRGFSGANVLTF
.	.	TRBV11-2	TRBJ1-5	TGTGCCAGCAGCTTAGCCCTCAATCAGCCCCAGCATTTT	CASSLALNQPQHF
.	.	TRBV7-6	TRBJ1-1	TGTGCCAGCAGCTTAACCCCAACAAGGGGCGGGGCTGAAGCTTTCTTT	CASSLTPTRGGAEAFF
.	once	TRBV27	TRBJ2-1	TGTGCCAGCACCCCTTACTACCCTTCTGATGAGCAGTTCTTC	CASTPYYPSDEQFF
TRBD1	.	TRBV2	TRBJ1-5	TGTGCCAGCAGTGGGGGACCGGGACAGGGCAATCAGCCCCAGCATTTT	CASSGGPGQGNQPQHF
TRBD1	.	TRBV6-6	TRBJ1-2	TGTGCCAGCAGTTACACCCACAGGGGACTAGATGGCTACACCTTC	CASSYTHRGLDGYTF
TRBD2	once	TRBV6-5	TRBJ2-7	TGTGCCAGCAGTTCGGGACTAGTCGGCGAGCAGTACTTC	CASSSGLVGEQYF
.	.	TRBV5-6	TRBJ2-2	TGTGCCAGCAGTTTGTATGGCCGCACCGGGGAGCTGTTTTTT	CASSLYGRTGELFF
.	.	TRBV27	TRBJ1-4	TGTGCCAGCAGTTTAGGGGCAGTCTCTAATGAAAAACTGTTTTTT	CASSLGAVSNEKLFF
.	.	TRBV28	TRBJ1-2	TGTGCCAGCAGTTCTAGTTGGGGCTACACCTTC	CASSSSWGYTF
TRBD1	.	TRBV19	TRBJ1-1	TGTGCCACCTCCCCAGGACAGGGGAAAGGGTACAACACTGAAGCTTTCTTT	CATSPGQGKGYNTEAFF
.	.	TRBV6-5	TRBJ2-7	TGTGCCAGCAGTCCTTTGGGGCGTCCCGAGCAGTACTTC	CASSPLGRPEQYF
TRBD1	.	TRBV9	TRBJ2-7	TGTGCCAGCAGCGTAGCTGGGCAGGGGGCGAGAGAGCAGTACTTC	CASSVAGQGAREQYF
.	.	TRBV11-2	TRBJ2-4	TGTGCCAGCAGCTTACAGGGGGCCAAAAACATTCAGTACTTC	CASSLQGAKNIQYF
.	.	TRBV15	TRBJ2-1	TGTGCCACCAGCCGGGGACTCTCTAGGGATGAGCAGTTCTTC	CATSRGLSRDEQFF
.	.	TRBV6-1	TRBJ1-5	TGTGCCAGCAGAAGGCAGGGGATAGAGCCCCAGCATTTT	CASRRQGIEPQHF
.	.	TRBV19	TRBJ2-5	TGTGCCAGTTTAGGGGACCAAGAGACCCAGTACTTC	CASLGDQETQYF
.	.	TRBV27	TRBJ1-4	TGTGCCAGCAGTTTATCTTTCGGGACTAATGAAAAACTGTTTTTT	CASSLSFGTNEKLFF
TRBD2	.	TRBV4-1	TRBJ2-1	TGCGCCAGCAGCCAAGCGCGGGGGGGATGGCCGTTCTTC	CASSQARGGWPFF